This T cell receptor beta chain was observed in a study of T cell responses to AZD1222 COVID-19 vaccine. Broader study findings: The CD4 TCRs associated with vaccination extended across spike and predominated at 160-218 and 743-854.

As concerns this clone: Its antigen is not known.

Some clones are missing from TCRdb's copy, which holds only in-frame ones; the method was immunoSEQ multiplex PCR. Among over 100,000 clones, 86% were seen once, and the ten largest hold 3% to 4%. Germline V gene sequence: CDR1 MDHEN, CDR2 SYDVKM. The CDR3 contains 16 residues. With 7 bases removed from V and 3 bases from J, the gap between germline ends came to 21 bases. The sample consisted of peripheral blood, taken 28 days after the second dose of the MenACWY control vaccine. The genes are TRBV28 and TRBJ1-2, with D possibly TRBD1 on 6 matching bases. The clonotype was recovered from an adult who received the MenACWY meningococcal vaccine as a control. This CDR3 is CASIATQGKGDYGYTF. The CDR3 nucleotides read TGTGCCAGCATCGCTACACAGGGCAAGGGTGACTATGGCTACACCTTC.